The clone carrying this T cell receptor (beta chain) has just a few counts. Antigen specificity is unknown. One junction end disagrees with the germline gene, perhaps due to a read error. Per germline, CDR1 LGHNA and CDR2 YNFKEQ. This CDR3 has 16 residues. This sample is drawn from a study of T cells after yellow fever vaccination. Regarding the study as a whole: Detected again after the booster were most primary-vaccination clones, at 95% to 98% CD4 and 70% to 90% CD8. Clonotypes appearing in both CD4 and CD8 compartments existed, and their share was small. Abundant clonotypes from the bulk population could have been carried over as contaminants into FACS-sorted repertoires.

Template-switching 5'RACE yielded the TCR cDNA; a universal primer site and UMIs were added in the process. One entry per CDR3 protein results from TCRdb running MiXCR on the 5' RACE reads. The data show a few hundred thousand distinct CDR3 sequences, around 3.9% seen once. The sample consisted of PBMCs, taken 5 days after the yellow fever booster vaccination. This clonotype originated in a man younger than 35 who received the YFV17D yellow fever vaccine. The V call is TRBV4-2, the J call TRBJ2-7; D unresolved. CDR3 amino acids: CDSSQDLQSRTYEQYF. CDR3 in DNA: TGTGACAGCAGCCAAGATCTTCAGTCTAGGACCTACGAGCAGTACTTC.